The present TCR beta chain was sequenced within a study of cytomegalovirus exposure and HLA in healthy donors. Points from the study as a whole: Three CMV-associated chains proved CMV antigen-specific in vitro.

With regard to this clone: Its antigen is not identified.

The table came from immunoSEQ multiplex PCR; TCRdb's copy has only in-frame clones and leaves some out. The sample has about 150,000 clones; about 94% are singletons. Sequences were obtained from PBMCs. This TCR came from a man aged 18 to 30 in good health and CMV-seropositive.

CDR3 residues: CASSVRQGYTEAFF. As DNA, the CDR3 is TGCGCCAGCAGCGTGCGACAGGGGTACACTGAAGCTTTCTTT. The chain has TRBV5-1 and TRBJ1-1; 8 positions match TRBD1. The CDR3 is 14 amino acids. V shed 4 bases, J shed 3 bases, and the junction held 5 bases outside the gene matches. Germline CDR1 reads SGHRS; CDR2 reads YFSETQ.